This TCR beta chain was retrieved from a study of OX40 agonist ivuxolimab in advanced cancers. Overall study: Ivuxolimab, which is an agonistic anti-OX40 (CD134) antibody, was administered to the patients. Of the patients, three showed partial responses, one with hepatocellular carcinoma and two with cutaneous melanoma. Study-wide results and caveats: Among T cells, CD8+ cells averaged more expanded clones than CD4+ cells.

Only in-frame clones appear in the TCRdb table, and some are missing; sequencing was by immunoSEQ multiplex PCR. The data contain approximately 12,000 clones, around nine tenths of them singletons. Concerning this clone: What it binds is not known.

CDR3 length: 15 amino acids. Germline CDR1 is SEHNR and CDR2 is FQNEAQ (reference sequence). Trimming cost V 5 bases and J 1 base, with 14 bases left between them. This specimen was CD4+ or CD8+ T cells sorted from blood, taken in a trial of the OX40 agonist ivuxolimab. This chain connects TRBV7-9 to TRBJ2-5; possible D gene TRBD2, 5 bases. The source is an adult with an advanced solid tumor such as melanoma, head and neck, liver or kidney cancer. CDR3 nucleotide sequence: TGTGCCAGCAGCGCCCGGACTGGCATCCAAGAGACCCAGTACTTC. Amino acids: CASSARTGIQETQYF.